These T cell receptor beta chains were read from a single sample in a study of control samples from healthy donors and cancer patients. The repertoire was sequenced with immunoSEQ multiplex PCR; TCRdb's copy has only in-frame clones and lacks some. The sample lists around 120,000 clones; approximately 94% were seen once. Sequencing input: blood. Source of these receptors: a man under 40 in good health. CDR3s include the opening cysteine and the closing phenylalanine or tryptophan. Fields, in order: V gene, D gene, J gene, CDR3 DNA, CDR3 protein. D genes are given only for firm matches.

v_gene: TRBV19; d_gene: TRBD1; j_gene: TRBJ2-3; CDR3nt: TGTGCCAGTAGGCGACAGGGGAGCACAGATACGCAGTATTTT; CDR3aa: CASRRQGSTDTQYF
v_gene: TRBV5-1; d_gene: NA; j_gene: TRBJ1-2; CDR3nt: TGCGCCAGCAGCTTAGACGGGACCTATGGCTACACCTTC; CDR3aa: CASSLDGTYGYTF
v_gene: TRBV18; d_gene: NA; j_gene: TRBJ2-7; CDR3nt: TGTGCCAGCTCACGAAAGGCAGGCCCCTTTGCCCCCTACGAGCAGTACTTC; CDR3aa: CASSRKAGPFAPYEQYF
v_gene: TRBV7-2; d_gene: NA; j_gene: TRBJ1-2; CDR3nt: TGTGCCAGCAGCTTAGAGTTGTCAACCCTAGGCTACACCTTC; CDR3aa: CASSLELSTLGYTF
v_gene: TRBV6-5; d_gene: NA; j_gene: TRBJ2-7; CDR3nt: TGTGCCAGCAGCCGACCGGGACATCCCTACGAGCAGTACTTC; CDR3aa: CASSRPGHPYEQYF
v_gene: TRBV3-1/TRBV3-2; d_gene: TRBD1; j_gene: TRBJ1-2; CDR3nt: TGTGCCAGCAGCCACGGGGACAGCAGTTATGGCTACACCTTC; CDR3aa: CASSHGDSSYGYTF
v_gene: TRBV7-9; d_gene: NA; j_gene: TRBJ1-4; CDR3nt: TGTGCCAGCAGCAAACAACCAACTAATGAAAAACTGTTTTTT; CDR3aa: CASSKQPTNEKLFF
v_gene: TRBV29-1; d_gene: NA; j_gene: TRBJ1-5; CDR3nt: TGCAGCGTTGGGGCTTCGAGTCAGCCCCAGCATTTT; CDR3aa: CSVGASSQPQHF
v_gene: TRBV6-2/TRBV6-3; d_gene: NA; j_gene: TRBJ2-7; CDR3nt: TGTGCCAGCAGTTTTACCTACGAGCAGTACTTC; CDR3aa: CASSFTYEQYF
v_gene: TRBV4-2; d_gene: NA; j_gene: TRBJ1-2; CDR3nt: TGTGCCAGCAGCCAAGAGACGGAAGGTATCGACTATGGCTACACCTTC; CDR3aa: CASSQETEGIDYGYTF
v_gene: TRBV27; d_gene: TRBD1; j_gene: TRBJ2-3; CDR3nt: TGTGCCAGCAGTAGAAAAGCCGGGACAGCGACGAGCACAGATACGCAGTATTTT; CDR3aa: CASSRKAGTATSTDTQYF
v_gene: TRBV20-1; d_gene: TRBD1; j_gene: TRBJ2-5; CDR3nt: TGCAGTGCTAGTTGGGGACAGGGGGCGAAGACCCAGTACTTC; CDR3aa: CSASWGQGAKTQYF
v_gene: TRBV6-6; d_gene: TRBD1; j_gene: TRBJ2-5; CDR3nt: TGTGCCAGCAGTCCGCAGACAGGGAAATGGGAGACCCAGTACTTC; CDR3aa: CASSPQTGKWETQYF
v_gene: TRBV18; d_gene: TRBD1; j_gene: TRBJ1-4; CDR3nt: TGTGCCAGCTCACAGGGGGCAAGTGAAAAACTGTTTTTT; CDR3aa: CASSQGASEKLFF
v_gene: TRBV7-2; d_gene: NA; j_gene: TRBJ1-4; CDR3nt: TGTGCCAGCAGCTTAAGACACCGTAATGAAAAACTGTTTTTT; CDR3aa: CASSLRHRNEKLFF
v_gene: TRBV29-1; d_gene: NA; j_gene: TRBJ1-2; CDR3nt: TGCAGCGTTGAAAACTCCTGGGATTATGGCTACACCTTC; CDR3aa: CSVENSWDYGYTF
v_gene: TRBV6-5; d_gene: TRBD1; j_gene: TRBJ1-2; CDR3nt: TGTGCCAGCAGAAGCACAAAAAGACAGGGGAATGGCTACACCTTC; CDR3aa: CASRSTKRQGNGYTF
v_gene: TRBV9; d_gene: TRBD2; j_gene: TRBJ2-1; CDR3nt: TGTGCCAGCAGCGGGACTAGCGGGGGCTCCTACAATGAGCAGTTCTTC; CDR3aa: CASSGTSGGSYNEQFF
v_gene: TRBV5-8; d_gene: NA; j_gene: TRBJ2-7; CDR3nt: TGTGCCAGCAGCTTGGCTTATGACAGTCCACTGCAGTACTTC; CDR3aa: CASSLAYDSPLQYF
v_gene: TRBV7-9; d_gene: TRBD2; j_gene: TRBJ2-5; CDR3nt: TGTGCCAGCAGCTTACTAGCGGGGACACAAGAGACCCAGTACTTC; CDR3aa: CASSLLAGTQETQYF
v_gene: TRBV4-3; d_gene: NA; j_gene: TRBJ2-5; CDR3nt: TGCGCCAGCAGCCAAGGCCTCTTGGCCCGGGAGACCCAGTACTTC; CDR3aa: CASSQGLLARETQYF
v_gene: TRBV18; d_gene: NA; j_gene: TRBJ1-2; CDR3nt: TGTGCCAGCTCACCGACAGTCAAGGTCGATGGCTACACCTTC; CDR3aa: CASSPTVKVDGYTF